The clone carrying this TCR beta chain is classed as medium-sized. Its cognate antigen is unknown. The data stem from a study of cytomegalovirus exposure and HLA in healthy donors. On the study more broadly: The platform used for the 120 validation repertoires matched that of the roughly 700 first-cohort repertoires, a later analysis reported.

Method: immunoSEQ multiplex PCR; TCRdb's copy keeps in-frame clones and lacks some. Altogether 130,000 or so clones are present, roughly 90% being singletons, with the ten largest covering 3% to 4%. This CDR3 contains 15 residues. Study-wide results and limits: Testing in vitro showed a few CMV-associated chains specific for CMV antigens. TCR beta chains numbering under 200 were designated cytomegalovirus-associated.

The sample taken for sequencing was PBMCs. The receptor comes from a man aged 25 to 45 in good health and CMV-seronegative. The rearrangement links TRBV21-1 to TRBJ1-5; the table's D gene call, TRBD1, was not cross checked with the DNA. TRBV21-1 is tagged as a pseudogene. The CDR3 sequence is CASTSSGRGFQPQHF. CDR3 DNA sequence: TGTGCCAGCACATCGTCTGGCAGGGGGTTTCAGCCCCAGCATTTT.